These 26 T cell receptor beta chains were sequenced from one sample in a study of blood T cell repertoires in COVID-19 (dated by TCRdb to 2020 to 2022). Library creation used the immunoSEQ multiplex PCR assay. Imported from immuneACCESS, the table was reduced by TCRdb to in-frame sequences with V and J called. These copies leave out some clones; in studies compared against another copy, an unresolved V gene accounts for under half, and the cause of the remainder is not known. The sample table holds about 170,000 clones, of which approximately 84% were seen once. Roughly 20% of the sample comes from the top ten. Sequencing used peripheral blood. The origin of the receptors is a woman over 75 with acute or convalescent COVID-19.

The chain uses TRBV4-3 and TRBJ2-3, with D possibly being TRBD2 (6 bases). V shed 0 bases and J shed 6 bases, with 19 bases lying between them. Germline values: CDR1 LGHNA, CDR2 YSLEER. The CDR3 has 17 amino acids. CDR3 in DNA: TGCGCCAGCAGCCAAGATAGGGGACTCGTAACTCGGGATACGCAGTATTTT. Amino acids: CASSQDRGLVTRDTQYF.

This sequence joins TRBV7-2 and TRBJ2-1; maybe TRBD2 (5 bases). V lost 1 base and J 16 bases, leaving 11 bases between the germline ends. The CDR3 is 11 amino acids. Germline CDR1 and CDR2: SGHTA and FQGNSA. In DNA form, the CDR3 reads TGTGCCAGCAGCTTAGGGCTAGCAGCCTTCTTC. The encoded protein is CASSLGLAAFF.

J is TRBJ2-2 and V is TRBV3-1 (or the pseudogene TRBV3-2); no clear D. CDR1 LGHDT and CDR2 YNNKEL come from the germline V gene (reference sequence). The V end lost 2 bases, the J end lost 5 bases, and 9 bases lay between the germline ends. The CDR3 consists of 14 residues. DNA for the CDR3: TGTGCCAGCAGCCAAAGGCTAGGTACCGGGGAGCTGTTTTTT. Translating it yields CASSQRLGTGELFF.

The J gene is TRBJ1-4, the V gene TRBV2; D is ambiguous. Trimming shortened V by 7 bases and J by 4 bases, and 13 bases separated the two germline ends. The length of the CDR3 is 14 residues. Germline values: CDR1 SNHLY, CDR2 FYNNEI. Here the CDR3 reads CASTEEVDNEKLFF. CDR3 nucleotide sequence: TGTGCCAGCACCGAGGAAGTGGATAATGAAAAACTGTTTTTT.

This chain joins TRBV6-2 or TRBV6-3 and TRBJ2-3; TRBD2 might be the D (5 bases). V lost 1 base, J lost 1 base, and 6 bases lay in between. The CDR3 has 14 residues. The germline V gene encodes CDR1 MNHEY and CDR2 SVGEGT. CDR3 region: CASSYYGGTDTQYF. The DNA for the CDR3 is TGTGCCAGCAGTTACTACGGGGGCACAGATACGCAGTATTTT.

This chain links TRBV9 with TRBJ1-6; 7 bases agree with TRBD1. V lost 3 bases and J lost 7; bases outside the gene matches: 7. Germline CDR1 is SGDLS and CDR2 is YYNGEE. The CDR3 has 15 amino acids. The CDR3 sequence: CASSADRALNSPLHF. The CDR3 nucleotides are TGTGCCAGCAGCGCAGACAGGGCCTTAAATTCACCCCTCCACTTT.

This chain uses TRBV10-3 with TRBJ2-1; 8 bases agree with TRBD2. CDR1 ENHRY and CDR2 SYGVKD come from the germline V gene. The CDR3 extends over 15 amino acids. The V gene end was trimmed by 4 bases and the J gene end by 3 bases; junction bases not matched to a gene: 5. CDR3 DNA sequence: TGTGCCATCAGTGCTCGCGGGGGGAGCTACAATGAGCAGTTCTTC. Protein product: CAISARGGSYNEQFF.

The gene calls are TRBV28 and TRBJ2-3; D gene unclear. CDR3 size: 13 residues. Deletions cut 8 bases from V and 6 bases from J, with 15 bases between. Looked up from germline, CDR1 is MDHEN and CDR2 is SYDVKM. The CDR3 region has the DNA TGTGCCAGCGGCTCTCCGTGGCGGGATACGCAGTATTTT. Translation: CASGSPWRDTQYF.

The CDR3 here is CASSHRTAQETQYF. The CDR3 DNA follows: TGTGCCAGCAGCCACAGGACAGCCCAAGAGACCCAGTACTTC. This rearrangement joins TRBV3-1 (or the pseudogene TRBV3-2) to TRBJ2-5, with D perhaps TRBD1 (6 bases). CDR1 is LGHDT and CDR2 is YNNKEL in the germline V gene (reference sequence). The CDR3 covers 14 residues. Trimming removed 3 bases from V and 1 base from J, with 9 bases in between.

The chain joins TRBV11-2 to TRBJ2-1; D is uncertain. This CDR3 is built from 14 residues. Trimming took 0 bases from V and 4 from J, leaving 7 bases between them. Germline V gene sequence: CDR1 SGHAT, CDR2 FQNNGV. The CDR3 nucleotides are TGTGCCAGCAGCTTAGATAGTCTTTACAATGAGCAGTTCTTC. Its protein is CASSLDSLYNEQFF. Based on the CDR3 plus reference TRBV11-2 and TRBJ2-1, the full variable domain is EAGVAQSPRYKIIEKRQSVAFWCNPISGHATLYWYQQILGQGPKLLIQFQNNGVVDDSQLPKDRFSAERLKGVDSTLKIQPAKLEDSAVYLCASSLDSLYNEQFFGPGTRLTVL.

The chain recombines TRBV6-1 with TRBJ2-7; D gene unclear. The ends were cut back, 4 bases at V and 0 bases at J, with 16 bases in the middle. Germline CDR1 MNHNS, CDR2 SASEGT. The CDR3 is made up of 16 amino acids. CDR3 nucleotides: TGTGCCAGCAGTGCAGCGCCAACACGGAGCTCCTACGAGCAGTACTTC. Amino acids: CASSAAPTRSSYEQYF.

The chain joins TRBV19 to TRBJ2-2; no definite D call. Germline-derived CDR1 and CDR2 are LNHDA and SQIVND (reference sequence). The length of the CDR3 is 13 residues. V was shortened by 8 bases and J by 2 bases, with 9 bases between the two germline ends. CDR3 DNA sequence: TGTGCCAGTGTTACAGCTAACACCGGGGAGCTGTTTTTT. Its protein product is CASVTANTGELFF.

The V and J genes are TRBV10-3 and TRBJ2-7; 8 bases align to TRBD2. Trimming took 10 bases from V and 4 from J; bases not matched to a gene: 15. The length of the CDR3 is 15 residues. CDR1 and CDR2 from the germline V gene are ENHRY and SYGVKD. The CDR3 loop is CATSGGVLGKYEQYF. The CDR3, as DNA: TGTGCCACCTCCGGGGGGGTGCTGGGAAAGTACGAGCAGTACTTC.

The rearrangement uses TRBV4-1 and TRBJ2-4; tentative D call: TRBD2 (6 bases). V lost 0 bases to trimming and J lost 0 bases, with 12 bases between them. Germline V gene lookup returns CDR1 MGHRA and CDR2 YSYEKL. The length of the CDR3 is 17 residues. The CDR3 reads CASSQDRGLLAKNIQYF. DNA of the CDR3: TGCGCCAGCAGCCAAGATCGGGGACTTTTAGCCAAAAACATTCAGTACTTC.

This chain uses TRBV19 with TRBJ1-5; D call uncertain. There are 18 residues in the CDR3. V was shortened by 3 bases and J by 0 bases, with 18 bases between the two germline ends. Germline V gives CDR1 LNHDA, CDR2 SQIVND (reference sequence). The CDR3 nucleotides read TGTGCCAGTAGTATGCCTAGAGGCAAATCTTATAGCAATCAGCCCCAGCATTTT. The encoded protein is CASSMPRGKSYSNQPQHF. The entire variable domain, with the rest obtained from reference TRBV19 and TRBJ1-5, is as follows: DGGITQSPKYLFRKEGQNVTLSCEQNLNHDAMYWYRQDPGQGLRLIYYSQIVNDFQKGDIAEGYSVSREKKESFPLTVTSAQKNPTAFYLCASSMPRGKSYSNQPQHFGDGTRLSIL.

The gene calls are TRBV10-3 and TRBJ1-4; no clear D gene. The germline gives CDR1 ENHRY, CDR2 SYGVKD. The CDR3 consists of 14 residues. V was pared by 3 bases and J by 12 bases, with 17 bases between. CDR3 bases: TGTGCCATCAGTGAAAGTGGACGGGATGGAGAACTGTTTTTT. Translating gives CAISESGRDGELFF.

The rearrangement links TRBV6-5 to TRBJ1-2; 8 bases align to TRBD1. The ends lost 0 bases at V and 12 bases at J; junction bases unmatched: 9. Germline V CDR1 and CDR2: MNHEY, SVGAGI. CDR3 length: 14 amino acids. This CDR3 is CASSYSLIQGENTF. The CDR3 DNA sequence: TGTGCCAGCAGTTACTCATTAATACAGGGGGAGAACACCTTC.

The V call is TRBV7-8, the J call TRBJ2-5; D call uncertain. V lost 8 bases, J lost 2 bases, and 18 bases lay in between. The germline V gene encodes CDR1 SGHVS and CDR2 FQNEAQ. CDR3 size: 15 residues. For the CDR3, the DNA is TGTGCCAGCCGACCTAGGCCGGAGTATCAAGAGACCCAGTACTTC. It specifies CASRPRPEYQETQYF.

V is TRBV7-8 and J is TRBJ2-2, with D possibly matching TRBD2 (5 bases). CDR1 is SGHVS, CDR2 FQNEAQ, per germline. The CDR3 runs 13 residues. The V and J ends lost 3 bases and 9 bases respectively, with 11 bases between them. CDR3 protein: CASSLSWERELFF. CDR3 DNA: TGTGCCAGCAGCTTGTCGTGGGAGCGGGAGCTGTTTTTT. Full variable domain (missing parts from reference TRBV7-8 and TRBJ2-2): GAGVSQSPRYKVAKRGQDVALRCDPISGHVSLFWYQQALGQGPEFLTYFQNEAQLDKSGLPSDRFFAERPEGSVSTLKIQRTQQEDSAVYLCASSLSWERELFFGEGSRLTVL.

V gene TRBV5-1 combines with J gene TRBJ2-2, with D perhaps matching TRBD2 (5 bases). CDR3 length: 16 amino acids. The V and J ends lost 1 base and 0 bases respectively, with 10 bases between them. The germline V gene has CDR1 SGHRS and CDR2 YFSETQ. The DNA for the CDR3 is TGCGCCAGCAGCTTGACGGGAAATACGAACACCGGGGAGCTGTTTTTT. It yields the protein CASSLTGNTNTGELFF.

This clone was found a few times. The rearrangement joins TRBV7-9 to TRBJ2-7, with TRBD1 identical over 9 bases. Trimming cost V 5 bases and J 2 bases; bases outside gene matches: 4. The CDR3 totals 14 residues. The V gene's germline CDR1 is SEHNR and CDR2 FQNEAQ (reference sequence). As DNA, the CDR3 is TGTGCCAGCAGCACCGGGACAGGGACCTACGAGCAGTACTTC. Its protein product is CASSTGTGTYEQYF.

The chain is built from TRBV5-4 and TRBJ1-2, with unresolved D. Germline loops: CDR1 SGHNT, CDR2 YYREEE (reference sequence). This CDR3 has 13 residues. Trimming removed 5 bases at V and 1 base at J, with 9 bases between. This CDR3 is CASRPTVNYGYTF. CDR3 coding DNA: TGTGCCAGCAGACCCACGGTTAACTATGGCTACACCTTC. The full variable domain, rest sourced from reference TRBV5-4 and TRBJ1-2, is ETGVTQSPTHLIKTRGQQVTLRCSSQSGHNTVSWYQQALGQGPQFIFQYYREEENGRGNFPPRFSGLQFPNYSSELNVNALELDDSALYLCASRPTVNYGYTFGSGTRLTVV.

The gene calls are TRBV15 and TRBJ2-3, with 9 bases fitting TRBD2. Per germline, CDR1 LNHNV and CDR2 YYDKDF (reference sequence). The CDR3 runs 16 residues. V dropped 1 base and J dropped 0; count of bases not matched to a gene: 2. CDR3 in amino acids: CATSRGTSASTDTQYF. The CDR3 DNA reads TGTGCCACCAGCAGAGGGACTAGCGCAAGCACAGATACGCAGTATTTT.

The rearrangement uses TRBV5-4 and TRBJ1-2; TRBD1 agrees at 7 bases. Trimming at V came to 2 bases and at J to 8 bases, leaving 6 bases not matched to a gene. This CDR3 contains 13 residues. Germline CDR1 SGHNT, CDR2 YYREEE (reference sequence). CDR3 loop: CASSLGTVGGYTF. The CDR3 DNA follows: TGTGCCAGCAGCTTAGGGACAGTAGGCGGCTACACCTTC.

This clone was seen only a few times. V and J are TRBV28 and TRBJ2-1; D gene ambiguous. Germline V gene lookup returns CDR1 MDHEN and CDR2 SYDVKM. The CDR3 totals 12 residues. V shed 4 bases and J shed 6 bases, with 7 bases lying between them. The CDR3 region is CASSSPLNEQFF. The CDR3 coding sequence is TGTGCCAGCAGTTCTCCCCTCAATGAGCAGTTCTTC.

A few counts support this clone. The rearrangement uses TRBV5-4 and TRBJ1-2; 8 positions match TRBD1. V lost 4 bases to trimming and J lost 3 bases; unmatched junction nucleotides: 11. The CDR3 is made up of 16 amino acids. Germline V CDR1 and CDR2: SGHNT, YYREEE (reference sequence). This CDR3 is CASSHARDRTDYGYTF. The CDR3 DNA follows: TGTGCCAGCAGCCACGCCCGGGACAGGACAGACTATGGCTACACCTTC. The variable domain in full, completed from reference TRBV5-4 and TRBJ1-2, reads ETGVTQSPTHLIKTRGQQVTLRCSSQSGHNTVSWYQQALGQGPQFIFQYYREEENGRGNFPPRFSGLQFPNYSSELNVNALELDDSALYLCASSHARDRTDYGYTFGSGTRLTVV.